This passage covers 20 T cell receptor beta chains from one sample sequenced in a study. Tregs were sorted as CD4+CD25+CD127-/low cells. Adaptor-ligated barcode primers were used to amplify TRBV12-4/TRBJ1-2 clonotypes. TCRdb used MiXCR to reprocess the multiplex PCR reads, holding one entry per CDR3 protein. Seen here are roughly 700 distinct CDR3 sequences, approximately 4% observed once, and the top ten hold 34%. Sequencing used Tregs sorted from blood. The receptors stem from a female donor with breast cancer.

By its share, this clonotype is medium-sized (0.01 to 0.1%). The chain couples TRBV12-3 or TRBV12-4 to TRBJ1-2; D is perhaps TRBD1 (6 bases). This CDR3 region has 13 residues. Trimming took 1 base from V and 8 from J, leaving 11 bases between them. CDR3 coding DNA: TGTGCCAGCAGTTTAGACAGGGATGGAGGCTACACCTTC. It translates to CASSLDRDGGYTF.

By proportion, this clonotype is medium-sized. The V gene is TRBV12-3 or TRBV12-4, the J gene TRBJ1-2; possible D gene TRBD1, 5 bases. The CDR3 sequence is 12 residues long. Trimming cost V 6 bases and J 3 bases, with 8 bases left between them. Written as DNA, the CDR3 is TGTGCCAGCAGGTCGACAGACTATGGCTACACCTTC. It is translated as CASRSTDYGYTF.

By sample fraction, this clonotype is medium-sized. This chain links TRBV12-3 or TRBV12-4 with TRBJ1-2; 9 bases agree with TRBD1. CDR3 length: 14 amino acids. The ends lost 5 bases at V and 3 bases at J; junction bases unmatched: 4. The CDR3 nucleotides read TGTGCCAGCAGTGCCGGACAGGGGTACTATGGCTACACCTTC. It translates to CASSAGQGYYGYTF.

This clonotype is medium-sized by share. The rearrangement uses TRBV12-3 or TRBV12-4 and TRBJ1-2, with TRBD1 matching over 7 bases. The CDR3 sequence is 13 residues long. The trim removed 4 bases at V and 10 bases at J, leaving 9 bases unmatched. In DNA form, the CDR3 reads TGTGCCAGCAGTTATCGGGACAGAGCGGACTACACCTTC. Amino acid sequence: CASSYRDRADYTF.

There are many counts of this clonotype. CDR3 sequence (DNA): TGTGCCAGCAGTTACCGGGACAGGAGACACTATGGCTACACCTTC. Translation gives CASSYRDRRHYGYTF. This sequence joins TRBV12-3 or TRBV12-4 and TRBJ1-2, with TRBD1 matching over 8 bases. J lost 3 bases, V lost 4 bases, and 7 bases had no gene match. The CDR3 sequence is 15 residues long.

This clonotype is deemed medium-sized. This chain links TRBV12-3 or TRBV12-4 with TRBJ1-2; D gene unclear. CDR3 length: 13 residues. V was clipped by 3 bases and J by 4 bases, with 9 bases between them. CDR3 nucleotide sequence: TGTGCCAGCAGTTTGGAATCCCGCTATGGCTACACCTTC. Translated: CASSLESRYGYTF.

This clonotype is classed as large. The rearrangement uses TRBV12-3 or TRBV12-4 and TRBJ1-2; the D is unclear. The CDR3 runs 15 residues. V lost 4 bases, J lost 4 bases, and 16 bases lay in between. The CDR3 nucleotides read TGTGCCAGCAGTTCGACGGATACCGGACTCTATGGCTACACCTTC. Protein sequence: CASSSTDTGLYGYTF.

This clonotype qualifies as medium-sized. The gene calls are TRBV12-3 or TRBV12-4 and TRBJ1-2, with TRBD1 as a possible D gene (6 bases). The CDR3 has 14 residues. The V and J ends lost 5 bases and 4 bases respectively, with 14 bases between them. The CDR3 region is CASSLNRAPYGYTF. DNA of the CDR3: TGTGCCAGCAGTCTAAACAGGGCTCCCTATGGCTACACCTTC.

By proportion, this clonotype is large. The genes are TRBV12-3 or TRBV12-4 and TRBJ1-2, with a possible D match to TRBD1 (5 bases). The CDR3 extends over 15 amino acids. Trimming pared 7 bases from V and 2 bases from J, leaving 17 bases between. The CDR3 bases are TGTGCCAGCACCTTCTTGGGGCAGAGAAACTATGGCTACACCTTC. It specifies CASTFLGQRNYGYTF.

A remark on this clonotype: It may be a read error: a sequence one base away is much more abundant. The rearrangement joins TRBV12-3 or TRBV12-4 to TRBJ1-2, with D possibly matching TRBD1 (6 bases). V shed 2 bases and J shed 7 bases, with 14 bases lying between them. The CDR3 has 14 residues. The CDR3 DNA is TGTGCCAGCAGTTTAACAGGGATCCACTGTGGCTACACCTTC. It is translated as CASSLTGIHCGYTF.

This clonotype is medium-sized by share. The chain is built from TRBV12-3 or TRBV12-4 and TRBJ1-2, with 7 bases that match TRBD1. This CDR3 has 12 residues. V was pared by 5 bases and J by 7 bases, with 4 bases of the junction left unmatched. The CDR3 coding sequence is TGTGCCAGCAGTCCGGGACAGTCTGGCTACACCTTC. This translates into CASSPGQSGYTF.

By sample fraction, this clonotype is medium-sized. This chain connects TRBV12-3 or TRBV12-4 to TRBJ1-2, with no clear D. Trimming pared 3 bases from V and 7 bases from J, leaving 9 bases between. This CDR3 contains 12 residues. Here the CDR3 reads CASSFEISGYTF. The CDR3 DNA reads as TGTGCCAGCAGTTTCGAGATCTCTGGCTACACCTTC.

In this sample, this clonotype is medium-sized (0.01 to 0.1%). The CDR3 region is CASSLRGDGYTF. DNA for the CDR3: TGTGCCAGCAGTCTAAGGGGCGATGGCTACACCTTC. This sequence joins TRBV12-3 or TRBV12-4 and TRBJ1-2; tentatively, D is TRBD1 (5 bases). V lost 5 bases and J 6 bases, leaving 10 bases between the germline ends. The CDR3 is made up of 12 amino acids.

This clonotype is termed medium-sized. V and J are TRBV12-3 or TRBV12-4 and TRBJ1-2; no reliable D call. Trimming took 3 bases from V and 1 from J, leaving 3 bases between them. The CDR3 length is 12 residues. CDR3 sequence: CASSLLNYGYTF. The CDR3 DNA sequence: TGTGCCAGCAGTTTGCTTAACTATGGCTACACCTTC.

In this sample, this clonotype turned up many times. This rearrangement joins TRBV12-3 or TRBV12-4 to TRBJ1-2; 7 bases are a match to TRBD1. V gave up 6 bases and J gave up 2 bases; unmatched junction bases: 6. The CDR3 covers 14 residues. CDR3: CASRRQGSNYGYTF. As DNA, the CDR3 is TGTGCCAGCAGGCGACAGGGTTCGAACTATGGCTACACCTTC.

This clonotype is deemed medium-sized. The chain has TRBV12-3 or TRBV12-4 and TRBJ1-2, with D unclear. Between the trimmed V and J ends, which lost 3 bases and 4 bases, there was a span of 9 bases. The length of the CDR3 is 13 residues. CDR3 loop: CASSFGPFYGYTF. The CDR3, as DNA: TGTGCCAGCAGTTTCGGGCCTTTCTATGGCTACACCTTC.

By share, this clonotype counts as medium-sized. V usage is TRBV12-3 or TRBV12-4 and J usage is TRBJ1-2; possibly TRBD1 for D (5 bases). Trimming shortened V by 3 bases and J by 5 bases, and 10 bases separated the two germline ends. The CDR3 is made up of 13 amino acids. The CDR3 sequence is CASSFEQGYGYTF. CDR3 DNA sequence: TGTGCCAGCAGTTTTGAGCAGGGTTATGGCTACACCTTC.

Within the sample, this clonotype is medium-sized. The rearrangement uses TRBV12-3 or TRBV12-4 and TRBJ1-2, with D perhaps TRBD1 (6 bases). The CDR3 is 11 amino acids. V was pared by 10 bases and J by 8 bases, with 14 bases between. CDR3: CATRGWRGYTF. CDR3 coding DNA: TGTGCCACCAGGGGCTGGCGCGGCTACACCTTC.

In its sample, this clonotype ranks as large. The V and J genes are TRBV12-3 or TRBV12-4 and TRBJ1-2; D unclear. There are 12 residues in the CDR3. V was cut by 3 bases and J by 2 bases, with 4 bases left in between. The CDR3 DNA follows: TGTGCCAGCAGTTTCATGAACTATGGCTACACCTTC. As protein: CASSFMNYGYTF.

By its share, this clonotype is medium-sized. The chain combines TRBV12-3 or TRBV12-4 with TRBJ1-2; a possible D gene is TRBD1 (5 bases). Deletions cut 5 bases from V and 6 bases from J, with 16 bases between. This CDR3 has 14 residues. The DNA of the CDR3 is TGTGCCAGCAGTGGGGCGGGAGGGAGGCATGGCTACACCTTC. This sequence encodes CASSGAGGRHGYTF.